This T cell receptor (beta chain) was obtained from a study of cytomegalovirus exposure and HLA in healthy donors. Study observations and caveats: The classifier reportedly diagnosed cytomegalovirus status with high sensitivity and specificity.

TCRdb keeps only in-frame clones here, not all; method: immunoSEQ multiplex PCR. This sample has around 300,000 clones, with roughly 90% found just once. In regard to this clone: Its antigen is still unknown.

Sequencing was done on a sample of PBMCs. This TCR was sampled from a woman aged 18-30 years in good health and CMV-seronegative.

For the CDR3, the DNA is TGTGCCACCCTTTATCACAGTTCCTACAATGAGCAGTTCTTC. Its translation: CATLYHSSYNEQFF. The V and J genes are TRBV25-1 and TRBJ2-1; D unresolved. Germline V gene sequence: CDR1 MGHDK, CDR2 SYGVNS. The CDR3 covers 14 residues. V shed 10 bases and J shed 1 base, with 14 bases lying between them.